This entry describes one TCR beta chain. Its antigen remains unidentified. Per-base quality was not reported, and no clone a single base away is much larger than it. V ends up 3 bases short and J 7 bases short, with an unmatched junction base count of 4. The CDR3 holds 15 amino acids from the cysteine to the phenylalanine. This entry keeps only the CDR3 DNA: 45 bases, framed from base 1. CDR1 MGHRA and CDR2 YSYEKL were looked up in the germline V gene. The High Capacity cDNA Reverse Transcription Kit was used to reverse transcribe all of the isolated RNA, meaning that expressed TCRB transcripts were what got sequenced. Deep immunoSEQ sequencing was applied to naive, central memory and regulatory T cell samples, giving an average of roughly 3.6 million total reads per sample. After sorted cells were lysed in RLT buffer, RNA was extracted with DNase-treated RNeasy Micro or Mini kits, with the choice depending on cell number. Each cell subset was processed on its own to prevent cross-contamination, while patient and healthy donor samples were processed together. TCRB sequences were amplified from cDNA with the immunoSEQ multiplex PCR, producing 87-bp fragments spanning the CDR3 region. Amplicons were sequenced on the Illumina HiSeq platform. As for how the authors treated the data: PCR bias was corrected computationally using synthetic template baselines, and reads within Hamming distance 2 were collapsed, with unmergeable singletons discarded. Reads were aligned against IMGT to assign V, D and J genes, CDR3 length and insertions or deletions at six rearrangement sites. Within each subset, clonotype counts were normalized to sorted cell number, after which true diversity and Gini coefficients were computed with the tcR R package. Repertoire sharing was quantified using the overlap coefficient calculated on TCRB nucleotide sequences. Out-of-frame TCRB sequences from naive cells were analyzed as a proxy for the pre-selection repertoire. The table comes from immuneACCESS by way of TCRdb, which keeps in-frame sequences with V and J called. Part of the clones is missing from these tables; in studies checked, under half for an unresolved V gene and the rest for unknown reasons. V, J and clone size are taken as reported in that table, and D and trimming were inferred from the DNA itself. The sample profile shows under 300,000 clones; less than 30% of them were found once. About 0.012% of the sample goes to the ten largest clones.

A single peripheral blood draw of about 116 mL on average was collected from each donor into heparinised tubes. Naive, central memory, regulatory and stem cell-like memory CD4+ T cells were sorted on a BD FACSAria II using a panel including CD45RO, CCR7, CD25, CD127, CD95 and CD27. Every sorted population had a purity above 98%. PBMCs were separated immediately by Lymphoprep density gradient centrifugation and were stained directly, without being cultured. So that batch effects would be minimized, each experiment stained and sorted samples in pairs, pairing one healthy donor with one patient. The data belong to a study of beta chain features in type 1 diabetes listed by TCRdb under 2018. As for the study more broadly: No differences in mean age, gender distribution, total cell number or subset yield were found between patients and healthy donors. The study compared TCRB repertoires of sorted circulating CD4+ T cell subsets between recently diagnosed type 1 diabetes patients and matched healthy donors. A total of over 90,000,000 sorted cells were examined across all samples, and a strong correlation was observed between cell number per subset and RNA yield. Regulatory and stem cell-like memory subsets were obtained from only 8 patients and roughly eight healthy donors, while naive and central memory subsets were obtained from all 30 or so donors. The paper's findings and limits, for the study overall: Because small numbers of individuals were included in the HLA sub-analyses, any influence of HLA type on TCRB rearrangement was left unresolved. Type 1 diabetes patients showed a moderate but significant shortening of TCRB CDR3 length in all four CD4+ subsets. At VDJ recombination sites, patients with type 1 diabetes made fewer insertions and deleted more nucleotides, a pattern implying thymic rearrangement abnormalities. The naive, central memory and regulatory TCRB repertoires appeared to resemble one another more closely among patients than among healthy donors. Shorter templates might have been favored by PCR, but patient and control samples were amplified and corrected together, so both groups would have been affected equally by any skew. Because cDNA was sequenced instead of genomic DNA, activated cells with high expression could be over-represented, although the groups did not differ in activation or CD3 levels.

The receptor comes from a woman in her 30s with type 1 diabetes. The sample consisted of naive CD4+ T cells from blood. The sample's cell subset or site label, decoded: true naive CD4+ T cells. The chain is made from TRBV4-1 and TRBJ2-2, and TRBD2 aligns with 11 junction nucleotides. The DNA is TGCGCCAGCAGCCACCTAGCGGGAGGAATCGGGGAGCTGTTTTTT. Translated, this gives CASSHLAGGIGELFF.